The TCR beta chain under discussion was sequenced for a study of metastatic and nonmetastatic thyroid tumors. Study background: Samples came from malignant and benign thyroid patients, and repertoires were compared across blood and tumor or nodule tissue.

This clone has only a few counts. At one end, the junction sequence differs from germline, possibly due to a read error. TCRdb re-clonotyped the PCR reads via MiXCR. The sample contains 60,000 or so clones, approximately 4.1% of which appear only once. Each patient came to thyroid surgery without any prior treatment (of any kind). CDR1 is MNHEY and CDR2 is SVGEGT in the germline V gene. The CDR3 totals 14 residues. V usage is TRBV6-2 or TRBV6-3 and J usage is TRBJ1-3; D perhaps matches TRBD1 (6 bases). Sample: blood. The sequence was obtained from a female donor with papillary thyroid cancer or a benign thyroid nodule (not recorded which). Some clones in this sample may be carry-over from other donors' samples. The CDR3, as DNA: TGTTCCAGCAGTTACGGGGGGCATGGAAACACCATATATTTT. It yields the protein CSSSYGGHGNTIYF.